One sample yielded the 25 T cell receptor beta chains listed below, sequenced in a study of identical twins. TCRdb recomputed calls from the 5' RACE reads with MiXCR, one row per CDR3 protein. The table lists 200,000 to 300,000 distinct CDR3 sequences, approximately 10% of them singletons. Sequencing used memory T cells sorted from blood. The receptors were gathered from a man between 45 and 60 years old in good health.

CDR3 nucleotides: TGTGCCAGCAGCTTGGGTGCCGGGATCTCTAACTACGAGCAGTACTTC. Its protein is CASSLGAGISNYEQYF. The rearrangement joins TRBV5-5 to TRBJ2-7; D perhaps matches TRBD2 (5 bases). The length of the CDR3 is 16 residues. The germline V gene encodes CDR1 SGHKS and CDR2 YYEKEE (reference sequence). The V end lost 0 bases, the J end lost 3 bases, and 16 bases lay between the germline ends.

V usage is TRBV7-9 and J usage is TRBJ2-5; the match to TRBD2 covers 8 bases. Losses at the gene ends were 6 bases for V and 2 bases for J; bases not matched to a gene: 11. Germline V gives CDR1 SEHNR, CDR2 FQNEAQ (reference sequence). The CDR3 is 16 residues long. For the CDR3, the DNA is TGTGCCAGCAGGAACAGCATGCGGGAGGATCAAGAGACCCAGTACTTC. Protein sequence: CASRNSMREDQETQYF.

V and J are TRBV4-2 and TRBJ2-1; possibly TRBD1 for D (5 bases). Deletions cut 1 base from V and 10 bases from J, with 11 bases between. The CDR3 sequence is 13 residues long. Germline CDR1 is LGHNA and CDR2 is YNFKEQ. CDR3 nucleotide sequence: TGTGCCAGCAGCCAAGGCAGGGAATACGAGCAGTTCTTC. It translates to CASSQGREYEQFF.

This clonotype has ten or more counts. The chain employs TRBV12-3 or TRBV12-4 and TRBJ1-2; D remains ambiguous. This CDR3 is built from 15 residues. The V end was cut by 3 bases, the J end by 8 bases, with 19 bases between. The CDR3 nucleotides are TGTGCCAGCAGTTTCAGTGCTGGTAGCCGTGGCGGCTACACCTTC. This translates into CASSFSAGSRGGYTF.

The gene calls are TRBV9 and TRBJ2-5; a weak D match, TRBD2 (7 bases). V lost 0 bases, J lost 4 bases, and 13 bases lay in between. Germline lookup yields CDR1 SGDLS and CDR2 YYNGEE. The CDR3 runs 15 residues. In nucleotides, the CDR3 is TGTGCCAGCAGCGTAGCTCCAGGGGAGGGAGAGACCCAGTACTTC. This sequence encodes CASSVAPGEGETQYF.

The gene calls are TRBV5-4 and TRBJ1-5, with D uncertain. V lost 1 base to trimming and J lost 3 bases, with 8 bases between them. The CDR3 has 14 amino acids. Germline V lookup: CDR1 SGHNT, CDR2 YYREEE (reference sequence). CDR3 protein: CASSLRGNNQPQHF. The CDR3 coding sequence is TGTGCCAGCAGCTTGAGAGGAAACAATCAGCCCCAGCATTTT.

At least ten counts were recorded for this clonotype. This sequence joins TRBV20-1 and TRBJ2-2; 13 bases are shared with TRBD2. Trimming removed 6 bases from V and 15 bases from J; junction bases left unmatched: 16. In germline, CDR1 is DFQATT, CDR2 SNEGSKA (reference sequence). The CDR3 covers 15 residues. This CDR3 reads CSAPTSGRVTGGVFF. CDR3 coding DNA: TGCAGTGCACCTACTAGCGGGAGGGTCACCGGGGGGGTGTTTTTT.

A word on this clonotype: This may be a read error, as it is one base from a much larger clone. This chain uses TRBV10-3 with TRBJ2-5; TRBD2 agrees at 9 bases. Germline V gene lookup returns CDR1 ENHRY and CDR2 SYGVKD. The CDR3 loop spans 17 amino acids. CDR3 amino acids: CDISAAPAGGLGETQYF. DNA of the CDR3: TGTGACATCAGTGCCGCCCCAGCGGGGGGCCTTGGGGAGACCCAGTACTTC.

V usage is TRBV4-3 and J usage is TRBJ1-5; a possible D gene is TRBD1 (6 bases). The CDR3 spans 13 residues. Germline V gene sequence: CDR1 LGHNA, CDR2 YSLEER. The V and J ends lost 0 bases and 7 bases respectively, with 7 bases between them. CDR3: CASSQEQGQPQHF. The DNA for the CDR3 is TGCGCCAGCAGCCAAGAACAGGGACAGCCCCAGCATTTT.

Only a few counts were recorded for this clonotype. The chain employs TRBV29-1 and TRBJ1-2; the D gene is possibly TRBD1 (5 bases). CDR1 is SQVTM and CDR2 is ANQGSEA in the germline V gene. Trimming removed 3 bases from V and 7 bases from J, with 18 bases in between. This CDR3 comprises 14 residues. The CDR3 DNA reads TGCAGCGTTGACTCAGGGTTGGTGGTATTTGGCTACACCTTC. Translated: CSVDSGLVVFGYTF.

This clonotype has more than one count but fewer than ten. The chain recombines TRBV30 with TRBJ2-3; 8 bases line up with TRBD2. The CDR3 is made up of 15 amino acids. J lost 1 base, V lost 0 bases, and 3 bases had no gene match. Germline loops: CDR1 GTSNPN, CDR2 SVGIG (reference sequence). The chain's CDR3 is CAWSVGRGGTDTQYF. The DNA for the CDR3 is TGTGCCTGGAGTGTAGGGCGGGGGGGCACAGATACGCAGTATTTT.

This clonotype was counted many times. V and J are TRBV12-3 or TRBV12-4 and TRBJ2-1; a possible D gene is TRBD2 (6 bases). This CDR3 is 13 amino acids long. Trimming stripped 1 base from V and 7 bases from J, with 8 bases between. For the CDR3, the DNA is TGTGCCAGCAGTTTAGGGGCGGGGAATGAGCAGTTCTTC. Protein product: CASSLGAGNEQFF.

This clonotype has more than one count but fewer than ten. This chain uses TRBV20-1 with TRBJ1-2, with D possibly matching TRBD1 (6 bases). The CDR3 totals 14 residues. The ends were cut back, 6 bases at V and 5 bases at J, with 19 bases in the middle. Germline V gene lookup returns CDR1 DFQATT and CDR2 SNEGSKA (reference sequence). The CDR3 nucleotides read TGCAGTGCCTCAACGAGGGGGGTGGGGTATGGCTACACCTTC. Protein product: CSASTRGVGYGYTF.

This clonotype came up many times. The chain combines TRBV7-9 with TRBJ2-1; the D gene is possibly TRBD1 (5 bases). Germline loops: CDR1 SEHNR, CDR2 FQNEAQ (reference sequence). The CDR3 spans 15 residues. V was shortened by 4 bases and J by 7 bases, with 17 bases between the two germline ends. The CDR3 DNA reads TGTGCCAGCAGCTACTCCAGGGAACTGAGGAATGAGCAGTTCTTC. It encodes CASSYSRELRNEQFF.

The rearrangement joins TRBV11-2 to TRBJ1-2, with 8 nucleotides matching TRBD1. Per the germline V gene, CDR1 is SGHAT and CDR2 is FQNNGV. The CDR3 runs 15 residues. The ends lost 5 bases at V and 6 bases at J; junction bases unmatched: 11. For the CDR3, the DNA is TGTGCCAGCAGCCGCGACAGGGGCCAGGTGAATGGCTACACCTTC. Its protein is CASSRDRGQVNGYTF.

This clonotype has a handful of counts. The J gene is TRBJ1-4, the V gene TRBV3-1; D unresolved. Looked up from germline, CDR1 is LGHDT and CDR2 is YNNKEL (reference sequence). This CDR3 comprises 16 residues. The ends were cut back, 8 bases at V and 5 bases at J, with 21 bases in the middle. CDR3 DNA sequence: TGTGCCAGCCTGCCGAACTTCAGCCAGATGAATGAAAAACTGTTTTTT. Translated: CASLPNFSQMNEKLFF.

The sample holds a few counts of this clonotype. The genes are TRBV5-1 and TRBJ2-1; weak D call: TRBD1 (5 bases). CDR1 and CDR2 from the germline V gene are SGHRS and YFSETQ. V was clipped by 0 bases and J by 2 bases, with 9 bases between them. CDR3 length: 15 residues. CDR3 loop: CASSLAAGPYNEQFF. DNA for the CDR3: TGCGCCAGCAGCTTGGCGGCAGGGCCCTACAATGAGCAGTTCTTC.

This clonotype was detected many times. This sequence joins TRBV6-1 and TRBJ1-1; D call uncertain. The CDR3 sequence is 14 residues long. Germline V CDR1 and CDR2: MNHNS, SASEGT. V was pared by 4 bases and J by 1 base, with 10 bases between. CDR3 sequence: CASSGMMTNTEAFF. The DNA of the CDR3 is TGTGCCAGCAGTGGAATGATGACGAACACTGAAGCTTTCTTT.

The rearrangement joins TRBV4-1 to TRBJ1-1; 9 positions agree with TRBD1. Germline V lookup: CDR1 MGHRA, CDR2 YSYEKL. The CDR3 totals 16 residues. Trimming at V came to 1 base and at J to 0 bases, leaving 3 bases not matched to a gene. DNA of the CDR3: TGCGCCAGCAGCCAAGTACAGGGGGCCGTGAACACTGAAGCTTTCTTT. Translation: CASSQVQGAVNTEAFF.

This clonotype was counted many times. The chain has TRBV3-1 and TRBJ2-3, with no clear D. Germline CDR1 and CDR2: LGHDT and YNNKEL (reference sequence). The CDR3 has 13 amino acids. V lost 2 bases and J 3 bases, leaving 6 bases between the germline ends. The CDR3 here is CASSQILTDTQYF. In DNA form, the CDR3 reads TGTGCCAGCAGCCAAATCCTGACAGATACGCAGTATTTT.

The rearrangement links TRBV3-1 to TRBJ1-1; D uncertain. V lost 4 bases and J 3 bases, leaving 12 bases between the germline ends. Germline V lookup: CDR1 LGHDT, CDR2 YNNKEL (reference sequence). The CDR3 is made up of 14 amino acids. CDR3 nucleotide sequence: TGTGCCAGCAGCCTTGGTGTTCTACACACTGAAGCTTTCTTT. Its translation is CASSLGVLHTEAFF.

This chain uses TRBV2 with TRBJ1-5; D unclear. Germline V gene data show CDR1 as SNHLY and CDR2 as FYNNEI. The CDR3 covers 13 residues. V was trimmed by 6 bases and J by 4 bases, leaving 10 bases between them. The CDR3 DNA sequence: TGTGCCAGCAGGATTGAAGGTAATCAGCCCCAGCATTTT. Its protein is CASRIEGNQPQHF.

The V call is TRBV19, the J call TRBJ2-3; 9 bases agree with TRBD2. The V gene end was trimmed by 4 bases and the J gene end by 3 bases; junction bases not matched to a gene: 5. The CDR3 sequence is 15 residues long. The germline CDR1 and CDR2 sequences are LNHDA and SQIVND (reference sequence). CDR3 loop: CASSTLTSGTDTQYF. The CDR3, as DNA: TGTGCCAGTAGTACCCTGACTAGCGGAACAGATACGCAGTATTTT.

In this sample, this clonotype turned up once. This chain links TRBV20-1 with TRBJ2-5; D gene ambiguous. CDR3 length: 12 amino acids. Germline-derived CDR1 and CDR2 are DFQATT and SNEGSKA (reference sequence). With 6 bases removed from V and 4 bases from J, the gap between germline ends came to 12 bases. For the CDR3, the DNA is TGCAGTGCCCGAGGACGCTTAGAGACCCAGTACTTC. It translates to CSARGRLETQYF.

This clonotype was recorded a few times. This sequence joins TRBV20-1 and TRBJ2-6; TRBD1 matches 7 bases. The ends lost 5 bases at V and 0 bases at J; junction bases unmatched: 10. The germline CDR1 and CDR2 sequences are DFQATT and SNEGSKA (reference sequence). The CDR3 is 17 amino acids. The CDR3 spells CSARSTGALSGANVLTF. The DNA of the CDR3 is TGCAGTGCTCGATCAACAGGGGCCCTCTCTGGGGCCAACGTCCTGACTTTC.